These 16 T cell receptor beta chains came from one sample sequenced in a study of T cell changes during pregnancy in multiple sclerosis. Libraries were prepared by immunoSEQ multiplex PCR; TCRdb keeps only in-frame clonotypes and omits some of them. In the table there are approximately 100,000 clones, roughly 90% of which are singletons. This specimen was peripheral blood, taken after pregnancy. These receptors all stem from a female donor with multiple sclerosis, enrolled in a pregnancy study.

This sequence joins TRBV15 and TRBJ1-2; D perhaps matches TRBD1 (5 bases). V was shortened by 0 bases and J by 0 bases, with 8 bases between the two germline ends. Germline CDR1 LNHNV, CDR2 YYDKDF (reference sequence). This CDR3 spans 15 amino acids. As DNA, the CDR3 is TGTGCCACCAGCAGAGAGGTCAGGGCTAACTATGGCTACACCTTC. It is translated as CATSREVRANYGYTF.

This chain uses TRBV2 with TRBJ2-1, with 8 bases identical to TRBD2. Germline loops: CDR1 SNHLY, CDR2 FYNNEI. The CDR3 is 17 residues long. With V trimmed by 6 bases and J by 6 bases, 16 bases remained unmatched. The CDR3 sequence is CASRETQGGGSSNEQFF. In DNA, the CDR3 is TGTGCCAGCAGGGAGACTCAGGGCGGGGGGTCAAGCAATGAGCAGTTCTTC.

This chain connects TRBV11-3 to TRBJ2-2; 11 bases align to TRBD2. The CDR3 sequence is 18 residues long. Germline V lookup: CDR1 SGHNT, CDR2 YENEEA. V lost 2 bases to trimming and J lost 1 base; unmatched junction nucleotides: 6. The CDR3 protein is CASSLSLAGGLNTGELFF. The DNA of the CDR3 is TGTGCCAGCAGCTTATCCCTAGCGGGGGGCTTGAACACCGGGGAGCTGTTTTTT.

The rearrangement uses TRBV19 and TRBJ1-4; unclear D gene. V was pared by 9 bases and J by 1 base, with 12 bases between. Germline loops: CDR1 LNHDA, CDR2 SQIVND (reference sequence). This CDR3 is 14 amino acids long. As DNA, the CDR3 is TGTGCCAGCCGCGAGACGGGAACTAATGAAAAACTGTTTTTT. This encodes CASRETGTNEKLFF. The variable domain in full, completed from reference TRBV19 and TRBJ1-4, reads DGGITQSPKYLFRKEGQNVTLSCEQNLNHDAMYWYRQDPGQGLRLIYYSQIVNDFQKGDIAEGYSVSREKKESFPLTVTSAQKNPTAFYLCASRETGTNEKLFFGSGTQLSVL.

This chain's CDR3 is CAISELAGSNTGELFF. The CDR3 DNA follows: TGTGCCATCAGTGAGTTAGCGGGGTCGAACACCGGGGAGCTGTTTTTT. V is TRBV10-3 and J is TRBJ2-2, with 8 bases aligning to TRBD2. V lost 1 base, J lost 0 bases, and 1 base stayed unmatched. The germline gives CDR1 ENHRY, CDR2 SYGVKD. This CDR3 region has 16 residues.

This chain links TRBV6-6 with TRBJ2-2; 11 nucleotides match TRBD2. Per germline, CDR1 MNHNY and CDR2 SVGAGI (reference sequence). Trimming at V came to 5 bases and at J to 5 bases, leaving 4 bases not matched to a gene. The CDR3 has 15 residues. The CDR3 DNA reads TGTGCCAGCAGTACCCTAGCGGGGGGAACCGGGGAGCTGTTTTTT. It specifies CASSTLAGGTGELFF.

J is TRBJ2-1 and V is TRBV2, with 7 bases lining up with TRBD2. Trimming took 0 bases from V and 8 from J; bases not matched to a gene: 10. The germline CDR1 and CDR2 sequences are SNHLY and FYNNEI. The CDR3 consists of 16 residues. The CDR3 DNA reads as TGTGCCAGCAGTGAAGCTGGACTAGTAAGGCCTCATGAGCAGTTCTTC. Its translation is CASSEAGLVRPHEQFF. The whole variable domain, remainder taken from reference TRBV2 and TRBJ2-1, is EPEVTQTPSHQVTQMGQEVILRCVPISNHLYFYWYRQILGQKVEFLVSFYNNEISEKSEIFDDQFSVERPDGSNFTLKIRSTKLEDSAMYFCASSEAGLVRPHEQFFGPGTRLTVL.

V gene TRBV5-4 combines with J gene TRBJ2-7; TRBD2 agrees at 8 bases. The germline CDR1 and CDR2 sequences are SGHNT and YYREEE (reference sequence). CDR3 length: 17 amino acids. V lost 0 bases and J lost 1; bases outside the gene matches: 9. As DNA, the CDR3 is TGTGCCAGCAGCTTGGGGACCACTAGCGGTCTTTCCTACGAGCAGTACTTC. It encodes CASSLGTTSGLSYEQYF. The full variable domain, its missing parts supplied by reference TRBV5-4 and TRBJ2-7, is ETGVTQSPTHLIKTRGQQVTLRCSSQSGHNTVSWYQQALGQGPQFIFQYYREEENGRGNFPPRFSGLQFPNYSSELNVNALELDDSALYLCASSLGTTSGLSYEQYFGPGTRLTVT.

This clone was detected a few times. The chain employs TRBV2 and TRBJ2-2, with TRBD1 matching 7 bases. CDR3 size: 14 residues. J was trimmed by 1 base and V by 6 bases; bases with no gene match: 2. CDR1 is SNHLY and CDR2 is FYNNEI in the germline V gene. CDR3 loop: CASSRTGNTGELFF. The CDR3 nucleotides are TGTGCCAGCAGCCGGACAGGGAACACCGGGGAGCTGTTTTTT.

The chain joins TRBV10-3 to TRBJ1-1; TRBD1 agrees at 7 bases. The ends lost 6 bases at V and 8 bases at J; junction bases unmatched: 6. CDR3 length: 12 residues. The germline CDR1 and CDR2 sequences are ENHRY and SYGVKD. DNA of the CDR3: TGTGCCATCAGGACCACAGGGGACGAAGCTTTCTTT. This sequence encodes CAIRTTGDEAFF.

This chain links TRBV28 with TRBJ1-1; maybe TRBD1 (5 bases). The CDR3 loop spans 13 amino acids. Germline V gene sequence: CDR1 MDHEN, CDR2 SYDVKM. With 4 bases removed from V and 7 bases from J, the gap between germline ends came to 13 bases. The CDR3: CASSYTGASEAFF. The CDR3 DNA reads TGTGCCAGCAGTTATACAGGAGCAAGTGAAGCTTTCTTT.

The J gene is TRBJ1-6, the V gene TRBV6-1; D is ambiguous. V was shortened by 1 base and J by 6 bases, with 7 bases between the two germline ends. Germline values: CDR1 MNHNS, CDR2 SASEGT. The CDR3 totals 14 residues. As DNA, the CDR3 is TGTGCCAGCAGTGAAGTAACGGGTAATTCACCCCTCCACTTT. Residues: CASSEVTGNSPLHF.

The rearrangement uses TRBV14 and TRBJ1-6; D is unresolved. The CDR3 has 14 amino acids. The germline V gene has CDR1 SGHDN and CDR2 FVKESK. Trimming pared 1 base from V and 10 bases from J, leaving 11 bases between. CDR3 region: CASSQGQFVSPLHF. Here the CDR3 DNA reads TGTGCCAGCAGCCAAGGCCAGTTCGTGTCACCCCTCCACTTT.

This chain links TRBV18 with TRBJ2-7; 8 nucleotides line up with TRBD2. J was trimmed by 3 bases and V by 3 bases; bases with no gene match: 7. CDR3 length: 15 amino acids. Per the germline V gene, CDR1 is KGHSH and CDR2 is LQKENI. The CDR3: CASSPGLGTFYEQYF. The CDR3, as DNA: TGTGCCAGCTCACCGGGACTAGGCACCTTCTACGAGCAGTACTTC.

This chain joins TRBV15 and TRBJ1-3; 7 bases line up with TRBD1. The germline V gene has CDR1 LNHNV and CDR2 YYDKDF (reference sequence). With 4 bases clipped from V and 3 bases from J, the junction kept 9 bases outside the gene matches. The CDR3 loop spans 16 amino acids. CDR3 residues: CATSTSDRVVGNTIYF. CDR3 nucleotides: TGTGCCACCAGCACGTCCGACAGGGTTGTTGGAAACACCATATATTTT.

The chain joins TRBV2 to TRBJ2-6, with D possibly matching TRBD1 (6 bases). The CDR3 runs to 16 residues. Germline V gene sequence: CDR1 SNHLY, CDR2 FYNNEI. V was shortened by 7 bases and J by 0 bases, with 13 bases between the two germline ends. The CDR3 coding sequence is TGTGCCAGCACCCGGGACACCCTCTCTGGGGCCAACGTCCTGACTTTC. Its translation: CASTRDTLSGANVLTF.